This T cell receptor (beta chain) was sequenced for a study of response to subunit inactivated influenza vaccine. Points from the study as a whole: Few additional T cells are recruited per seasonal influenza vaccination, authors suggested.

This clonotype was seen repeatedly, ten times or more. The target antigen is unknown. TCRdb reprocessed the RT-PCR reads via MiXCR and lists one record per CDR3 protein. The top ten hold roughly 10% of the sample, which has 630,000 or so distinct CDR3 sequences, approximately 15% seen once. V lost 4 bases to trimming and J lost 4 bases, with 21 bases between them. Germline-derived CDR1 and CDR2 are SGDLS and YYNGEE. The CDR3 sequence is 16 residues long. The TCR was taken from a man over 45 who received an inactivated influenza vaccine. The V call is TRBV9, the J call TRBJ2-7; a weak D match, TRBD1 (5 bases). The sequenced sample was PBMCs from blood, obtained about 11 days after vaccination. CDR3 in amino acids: CASSPSGQGRGYEQYF. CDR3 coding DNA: TGTGCCAGCAGCCCCTCTGGGCAGGGTAGGGGATACGAGCAGTACTTC.